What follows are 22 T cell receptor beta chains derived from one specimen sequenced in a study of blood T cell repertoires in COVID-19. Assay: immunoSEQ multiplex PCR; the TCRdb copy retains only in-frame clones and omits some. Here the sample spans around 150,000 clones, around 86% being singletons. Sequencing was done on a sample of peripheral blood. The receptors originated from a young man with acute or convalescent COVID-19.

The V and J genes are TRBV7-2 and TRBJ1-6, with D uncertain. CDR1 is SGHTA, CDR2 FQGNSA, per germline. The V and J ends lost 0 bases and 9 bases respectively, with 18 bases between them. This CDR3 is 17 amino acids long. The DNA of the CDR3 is TGTGCCAGCAGCTTAGCCGCCGTAGGCCGAGGTGGTTCACCCCTCCACTTT. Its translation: CASSLAAVGRGGSPLHF.

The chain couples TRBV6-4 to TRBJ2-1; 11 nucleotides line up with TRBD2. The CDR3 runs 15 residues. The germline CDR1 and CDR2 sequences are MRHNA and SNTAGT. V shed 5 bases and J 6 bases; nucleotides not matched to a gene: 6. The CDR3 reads CASSSGLAVPNEQFF. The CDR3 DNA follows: TGTGCCAGCAGTTCGGGACTAGCGGTCCCCAATGAGCAGTTCTTC.

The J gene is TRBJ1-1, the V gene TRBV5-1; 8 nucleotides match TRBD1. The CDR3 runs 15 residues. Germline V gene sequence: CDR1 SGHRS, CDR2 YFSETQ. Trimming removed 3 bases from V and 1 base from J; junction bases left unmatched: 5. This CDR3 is CASSSRQGTNTEAFF. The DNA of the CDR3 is TGCGCCAGCAGCTCCCGACAGGGGACGAACACTGAAGCTTTCTTT.

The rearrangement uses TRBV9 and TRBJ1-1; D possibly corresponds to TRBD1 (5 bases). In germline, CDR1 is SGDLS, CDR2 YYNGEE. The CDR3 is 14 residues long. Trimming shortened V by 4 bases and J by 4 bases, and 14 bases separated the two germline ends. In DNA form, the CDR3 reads TGTGCCAGCAGCACAGGACGATCGGGCACTGAAGCTTTCTTT. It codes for CASSTGRSGTEAFF.

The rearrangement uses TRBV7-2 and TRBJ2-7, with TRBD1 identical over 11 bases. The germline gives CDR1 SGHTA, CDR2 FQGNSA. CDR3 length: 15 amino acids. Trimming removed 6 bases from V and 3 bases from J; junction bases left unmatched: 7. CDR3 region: CASSRTGTGGYEQYV. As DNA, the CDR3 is TGTGCCAGCAGTAGGACAGGGACAGGGGGCTACGAGCAGTACGTC.

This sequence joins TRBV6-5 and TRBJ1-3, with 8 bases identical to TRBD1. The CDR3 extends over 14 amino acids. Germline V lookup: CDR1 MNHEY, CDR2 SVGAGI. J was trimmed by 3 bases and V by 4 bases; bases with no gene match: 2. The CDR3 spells CASSSGGSGNTIYF. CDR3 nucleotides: TGTGCCAGCAGTTCAGGGGGCAGTGGAAACACCATATATTTT.

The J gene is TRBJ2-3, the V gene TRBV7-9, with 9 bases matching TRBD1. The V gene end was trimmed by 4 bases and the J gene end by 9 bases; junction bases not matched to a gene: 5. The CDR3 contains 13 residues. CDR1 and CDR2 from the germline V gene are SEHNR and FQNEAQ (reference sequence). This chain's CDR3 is CASSSSDRGTQYF. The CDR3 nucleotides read TGTGCCAGCAGCTCCTCGGACAGGGGAACGCAGTATTTT.

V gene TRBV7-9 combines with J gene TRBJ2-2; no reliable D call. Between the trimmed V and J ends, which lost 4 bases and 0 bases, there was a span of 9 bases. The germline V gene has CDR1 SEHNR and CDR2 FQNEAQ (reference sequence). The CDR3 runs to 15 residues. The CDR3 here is CASSSPDTNTGELFF. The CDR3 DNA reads TGTGCCAGCAGCTCGCCCGACACGAACACCGGGGAGCTGTTTTTT.

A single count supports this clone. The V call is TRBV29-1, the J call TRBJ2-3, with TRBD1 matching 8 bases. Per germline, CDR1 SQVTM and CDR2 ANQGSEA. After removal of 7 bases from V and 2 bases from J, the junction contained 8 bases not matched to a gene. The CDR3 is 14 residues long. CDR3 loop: CSASQGATTDTQYF. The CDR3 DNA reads TGCAGCGCAAGTCAGGGGGCTACCACAGATACGCAGTATTTT.

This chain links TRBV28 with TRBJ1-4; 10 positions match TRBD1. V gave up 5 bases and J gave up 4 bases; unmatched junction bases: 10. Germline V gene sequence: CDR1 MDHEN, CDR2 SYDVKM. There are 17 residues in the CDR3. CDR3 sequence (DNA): TGTGCCAGCAGTAGACCGGGACAGGGGCGGGGTAATGAAAAACTGTTTTTT. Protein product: CASSRPGQGRGNEKLFF.

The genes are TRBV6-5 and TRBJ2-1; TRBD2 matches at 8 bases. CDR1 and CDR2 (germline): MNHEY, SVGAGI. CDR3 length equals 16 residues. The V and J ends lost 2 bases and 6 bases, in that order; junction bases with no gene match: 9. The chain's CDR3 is CASSYVLGGASNEQFF. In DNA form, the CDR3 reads TGTGCCAGCAGTTACGTCCTCGGGGGGGCCAGCAATGAGCAGTTCTTC.

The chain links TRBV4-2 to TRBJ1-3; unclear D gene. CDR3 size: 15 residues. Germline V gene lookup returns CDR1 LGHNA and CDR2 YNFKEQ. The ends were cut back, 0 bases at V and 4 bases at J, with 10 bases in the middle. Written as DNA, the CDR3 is TGTGCCAGCAGCCAAGATCTTGCGATGGGAAACACCATATATTTT. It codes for CASSQDLAMGNTIYF.

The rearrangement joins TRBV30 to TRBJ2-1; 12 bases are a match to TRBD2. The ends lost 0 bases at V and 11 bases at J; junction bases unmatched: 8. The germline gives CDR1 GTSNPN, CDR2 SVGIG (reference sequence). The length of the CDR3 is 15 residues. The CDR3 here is CAWSVPASGGAKQFF. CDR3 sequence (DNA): TGTGCCTGGAGTGTACCGGCTAGCGGGGGGGCGAAGCAGTTCTTC.

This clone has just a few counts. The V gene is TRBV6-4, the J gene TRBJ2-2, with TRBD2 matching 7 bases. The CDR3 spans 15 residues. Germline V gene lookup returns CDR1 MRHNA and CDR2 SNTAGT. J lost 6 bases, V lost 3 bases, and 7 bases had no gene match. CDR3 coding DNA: TGTGCCAGCAGTGAAGAGGCGGGAGCGTCCGGGGAGCTGTTTTTT. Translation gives CASSEEAGASGELFF.

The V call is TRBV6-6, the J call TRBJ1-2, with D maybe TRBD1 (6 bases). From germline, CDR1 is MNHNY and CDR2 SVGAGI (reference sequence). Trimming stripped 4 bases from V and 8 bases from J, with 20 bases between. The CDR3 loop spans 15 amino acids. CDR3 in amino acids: CASSLTGSMGRGYTF. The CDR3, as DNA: TGTGCCAGCAGTTTAACAGGGAGTATGGGTCGGGGCTACACCTTC.

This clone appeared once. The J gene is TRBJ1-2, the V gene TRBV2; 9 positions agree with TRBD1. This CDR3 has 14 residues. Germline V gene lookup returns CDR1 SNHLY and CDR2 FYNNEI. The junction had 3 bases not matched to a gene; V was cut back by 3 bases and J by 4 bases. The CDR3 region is CASSDLGQGYGYTF. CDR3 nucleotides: TGTGCCAGCAGTGATCTGGGACAGGGCTATGGCTACACCTTC. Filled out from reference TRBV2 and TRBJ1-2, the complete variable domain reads EPEVTQTPSHQVTQMGQEVILRCVPISNHLYFYWYRQILGQKVEFLVSFYNNEISEKSEIFDDQFSVERPDGSNFTLKIRSTKLEDSAMYFCASSDLGQGYGYTFGSGTRLTVV.

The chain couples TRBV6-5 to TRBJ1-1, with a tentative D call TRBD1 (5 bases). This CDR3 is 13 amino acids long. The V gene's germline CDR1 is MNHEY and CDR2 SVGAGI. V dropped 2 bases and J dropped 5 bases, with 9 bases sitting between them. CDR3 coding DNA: TGTGCCAGCAGTTACCAGGGATGGACTGAAGCTTTCTTT. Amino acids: CASSYQGWTEAFF.

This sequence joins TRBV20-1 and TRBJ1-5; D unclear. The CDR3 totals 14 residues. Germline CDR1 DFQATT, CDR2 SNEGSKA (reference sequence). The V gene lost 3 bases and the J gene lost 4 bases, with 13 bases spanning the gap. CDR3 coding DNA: TGCAGTGCTAGTCTCTCCTTAAAAAATCAGCCCCAGCATTTT. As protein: CSASLSLKNQPQHF.

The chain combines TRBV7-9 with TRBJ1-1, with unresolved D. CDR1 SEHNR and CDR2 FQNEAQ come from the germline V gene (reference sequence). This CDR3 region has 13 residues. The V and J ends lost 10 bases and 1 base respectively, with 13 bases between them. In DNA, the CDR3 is TGTGCCAATAGCCCGCCCGGGAACACTGAAGCTTTCTTT. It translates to CANSPPGNTEAFF. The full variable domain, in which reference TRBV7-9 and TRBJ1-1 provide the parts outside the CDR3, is DTGVSQNPRHKITKRGQNVTFRCDPISEHNRLYWYRQTLGQGPEFLTYFQNEAQLEKSRLLSDRFSAERPKGSFSTLEIQRTEQGDSAMYLCANSPPGNTEAFFGQGTRLTVV.

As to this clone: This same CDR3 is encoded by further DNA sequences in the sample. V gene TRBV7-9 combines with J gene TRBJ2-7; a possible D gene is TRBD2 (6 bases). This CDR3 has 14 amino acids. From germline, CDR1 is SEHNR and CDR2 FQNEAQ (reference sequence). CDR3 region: CASSLGAGRNEQYV. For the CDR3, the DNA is TGTGCCAGCAGCTTAGGGGCAGGGAGGAACGAGCAGTACGTA.

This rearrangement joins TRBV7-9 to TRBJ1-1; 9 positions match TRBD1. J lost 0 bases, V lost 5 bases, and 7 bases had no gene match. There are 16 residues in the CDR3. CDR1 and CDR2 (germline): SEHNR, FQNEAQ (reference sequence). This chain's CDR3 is CASSGHRGLLNTEAFF. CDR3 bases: TGTGCCAGCAGCGGACACAGGGGGCTATTGAACACTGAAGCTTTCTTT.

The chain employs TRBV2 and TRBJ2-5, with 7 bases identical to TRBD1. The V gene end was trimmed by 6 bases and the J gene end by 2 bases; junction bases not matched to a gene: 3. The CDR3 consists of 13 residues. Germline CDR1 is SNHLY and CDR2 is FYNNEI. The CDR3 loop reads CASRRGQQETQYF. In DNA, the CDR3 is TGTGCCAGCAGGAGGGGACAGCAAGAGACCCAGTACTTC.